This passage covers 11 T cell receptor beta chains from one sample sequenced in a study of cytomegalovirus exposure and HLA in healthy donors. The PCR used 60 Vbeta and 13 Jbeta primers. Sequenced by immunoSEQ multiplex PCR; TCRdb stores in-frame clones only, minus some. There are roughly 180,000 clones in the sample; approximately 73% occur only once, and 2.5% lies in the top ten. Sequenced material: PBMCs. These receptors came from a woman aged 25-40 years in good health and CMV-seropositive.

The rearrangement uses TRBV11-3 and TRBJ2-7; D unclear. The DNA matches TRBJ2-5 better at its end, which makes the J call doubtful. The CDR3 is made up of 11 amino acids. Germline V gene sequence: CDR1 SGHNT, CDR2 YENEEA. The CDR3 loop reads CASSLRETQYF. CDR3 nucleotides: TGTGCCAGCAGCTTAAGGGAGACCCAGTACTTC.

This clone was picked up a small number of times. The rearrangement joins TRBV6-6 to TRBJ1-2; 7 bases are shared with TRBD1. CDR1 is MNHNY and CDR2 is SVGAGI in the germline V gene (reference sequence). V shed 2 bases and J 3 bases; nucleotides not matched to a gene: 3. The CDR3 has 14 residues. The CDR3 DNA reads TGTGCCAGCAGTTACGCCAGGGGGGACTATGGCTACACCTTC. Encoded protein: CASSYARGDYGYTF.

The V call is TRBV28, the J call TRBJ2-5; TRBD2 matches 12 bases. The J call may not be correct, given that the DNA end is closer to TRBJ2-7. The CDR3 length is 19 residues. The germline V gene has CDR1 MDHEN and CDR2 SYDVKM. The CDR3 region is CASSPGGWGLAGFSYEQYF. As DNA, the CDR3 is TGTGCCAGCAGTCCAGGGGGGTGGGGACTAGCGGGCTTCTCCTACGAGCAGTACTTC.

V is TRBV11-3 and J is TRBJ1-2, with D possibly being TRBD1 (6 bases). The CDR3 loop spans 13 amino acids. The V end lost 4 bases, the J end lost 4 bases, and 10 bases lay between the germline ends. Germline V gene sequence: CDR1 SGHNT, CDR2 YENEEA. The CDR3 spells CASSSQGSYGYTF. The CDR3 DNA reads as TGTGCCAGCAGCTCACAGGGATCCTATGGCTACACCTTC.

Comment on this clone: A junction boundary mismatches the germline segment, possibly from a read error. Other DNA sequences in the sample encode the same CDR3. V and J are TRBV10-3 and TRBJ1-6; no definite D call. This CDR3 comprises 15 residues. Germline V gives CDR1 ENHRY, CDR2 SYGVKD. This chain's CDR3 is CAISEYTEHNSPLHF. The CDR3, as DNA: TGTGCCATCAGCGAGTACACCGAACATAATTCACCCCTCCACTTT.

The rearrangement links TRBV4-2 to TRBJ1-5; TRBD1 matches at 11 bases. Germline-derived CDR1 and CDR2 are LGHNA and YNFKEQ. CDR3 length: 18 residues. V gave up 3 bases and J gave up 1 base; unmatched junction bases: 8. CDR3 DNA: TGTGCCAGCAGCCACCCCGGACAGGGGGCGAGGAGCAATCAGCCCCAGCATTTT. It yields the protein CASSHPGQGARSNQPQHF.

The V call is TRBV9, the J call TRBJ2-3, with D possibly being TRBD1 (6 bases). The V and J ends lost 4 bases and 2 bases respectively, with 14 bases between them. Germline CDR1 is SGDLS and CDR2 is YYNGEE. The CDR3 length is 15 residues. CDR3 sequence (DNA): TGTGCCAGCAGCCCAGGGGCTGGCTCCACAGATACGCAGTATTTT. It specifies CASSPGAGSTDTQYF.

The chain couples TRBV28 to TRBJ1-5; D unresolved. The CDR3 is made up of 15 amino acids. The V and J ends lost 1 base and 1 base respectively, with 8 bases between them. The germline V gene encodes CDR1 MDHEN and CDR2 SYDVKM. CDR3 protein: CASSLLGSSNQPQHF. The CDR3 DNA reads TGTGCCAGCAGTTTATTAGGGAGCAGCAATCAGCCCCAGCATTTT. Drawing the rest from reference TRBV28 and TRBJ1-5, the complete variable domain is DVKVTQSSRYLVKRTGEKVFLECVQDMDHENMFWYRQDPGLGLRLIYFSYDVKMKEKGDIPEGYSVSREKKERFSLILESASTNQTSMYLCASSLLGSSNQPQHFGDGTRLSIL.

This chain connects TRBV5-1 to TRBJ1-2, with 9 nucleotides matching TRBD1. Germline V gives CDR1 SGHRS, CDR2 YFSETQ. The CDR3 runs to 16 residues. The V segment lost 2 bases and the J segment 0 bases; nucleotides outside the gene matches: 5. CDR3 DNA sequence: TGCGCCAGCAGCTTAGGACAGGGGCTCTCTAACTATGGCTACACCTTC. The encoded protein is CASSLGQGLSNYGYTF.

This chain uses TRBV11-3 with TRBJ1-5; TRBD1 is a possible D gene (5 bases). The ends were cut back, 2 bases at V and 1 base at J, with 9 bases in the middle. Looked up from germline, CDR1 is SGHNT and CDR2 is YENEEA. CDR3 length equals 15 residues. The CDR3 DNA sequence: TGTGCCAGCAGCTTACGCAGGGAAAGCAATCAGCCCCAGCATTTT. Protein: CASSLRRESNQPQHF.

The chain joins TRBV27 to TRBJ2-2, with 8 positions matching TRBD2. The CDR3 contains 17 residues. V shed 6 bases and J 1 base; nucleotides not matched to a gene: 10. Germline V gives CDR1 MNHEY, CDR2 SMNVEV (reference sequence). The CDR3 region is CASSPTGTRGNTGELFF. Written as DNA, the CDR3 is TGTGCCAGCAGCCCCACCGGGACTAGGGGGAACACCGGGGAGCTGTTTTTT.